This T cell receptor (beta chain) was recovered during a study of cytomegalovirus exposure and HLA in healthy donors. Study results and limitations: Subsequent analysis found a tendency for first-cohort TCR clusters to co-occur within the roughly 130 validation repertoires. It was reported that the classifier diagnosed cytomegalovirus status with high specificity and sensitivity in both the original and validation cohorts.

Comments on this clone: Its specificity is not known.

Generated by immunoSEQ multiplex PCR, the TCRdb table keeps only in-frame clones and is missing some. The sample holds under 300,000 clones, roughly 90% seen once. The CDR3 totals 15 residues. Germline V CDR1 and CDR2: SGHAT, FQNNGV. Unmatched junction bases numbered 3, after V lost 1 base and J lost 4 bases. This rearrangement joins TRBV11-2 to TRBJ1-3; 8 bases align to TRBD1. What was sequenced was PBMCs. This sequence originates from a woman in her late teens or twenties in good health and CMV-seronegative. The DNA of the CDR3 is TGTGCCAGCAGCTTAGCCCGGACAGGGGGAAACACCATATATTTT. It yields the protein CASSLARTGGNTIYF.